This T cell receptor (beta chain) was profiled in a study of blood T cell repertoires in COVID-19. In the study overall: Acute and convalescent COVID-19 specimens originated in the United States, Italy and Spain. Sources were T cells, B-cell-depleted T cells, or PBMCs; the material itself was cDNA or gDNA.

Original methodology: Amplifying reference gene primers gave estimates of nucleated cell counts. Generated by immunoSEQ multiplex PCR, the TCRdb table keeps only in-frame clones and is missing some. V and J calls and clone size come straight from that table; D and trimming were deduced from the DNA. The sample consists of some 260,000 clones, around 82% of them appearing once. The CDR3 length is 18 residues. The V and J ends lost 3 bases and 5 bases respectively, with 25 bases between them. Germline CDR1 reads KGHSH; CDR2 reads LQKENI. V and J are TRBV18 and TRBJ2-5; D may be TRBD2 (6 bases). Sequenced sample: peripheral blood. The receptor comes from a woman aged 18-29 years with acute or convalescent COVID-19. In DNA form, the CDR3 reads TGTGCCAGCTCACCGCTTCTACTAGCTTCAAAGTCGGGGGAGACCCAGTACTTC. This translates into CASSPLLLASKSGETQYF.